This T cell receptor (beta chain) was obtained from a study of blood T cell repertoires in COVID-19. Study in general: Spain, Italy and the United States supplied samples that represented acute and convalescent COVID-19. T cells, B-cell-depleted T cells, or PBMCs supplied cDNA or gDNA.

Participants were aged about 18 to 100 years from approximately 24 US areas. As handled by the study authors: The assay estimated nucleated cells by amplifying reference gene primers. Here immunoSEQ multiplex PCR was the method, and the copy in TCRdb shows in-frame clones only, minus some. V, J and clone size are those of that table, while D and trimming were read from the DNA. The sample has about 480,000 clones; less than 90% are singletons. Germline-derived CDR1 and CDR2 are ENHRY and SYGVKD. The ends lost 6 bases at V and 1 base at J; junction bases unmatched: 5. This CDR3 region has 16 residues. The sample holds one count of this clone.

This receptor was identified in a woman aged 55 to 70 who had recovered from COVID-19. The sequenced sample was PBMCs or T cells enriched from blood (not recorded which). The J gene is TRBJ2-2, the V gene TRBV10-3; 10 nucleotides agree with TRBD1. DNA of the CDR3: TGTGCCATCAGAGGGGACAGGGGCCTGAACACCGGGGAGCTGTTTTTT. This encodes CAIRGDRGLNTGELFF.